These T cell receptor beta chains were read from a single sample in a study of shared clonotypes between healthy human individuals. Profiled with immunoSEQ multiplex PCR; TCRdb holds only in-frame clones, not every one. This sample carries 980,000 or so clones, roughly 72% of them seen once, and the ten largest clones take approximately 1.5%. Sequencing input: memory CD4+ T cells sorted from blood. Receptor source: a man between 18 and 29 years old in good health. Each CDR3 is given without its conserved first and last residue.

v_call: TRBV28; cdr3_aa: ASSPRLVYEQF
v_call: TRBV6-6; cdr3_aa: ASSSWDRGSNQPQH
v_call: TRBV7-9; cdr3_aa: ASSLLPGRVLGNTEAF
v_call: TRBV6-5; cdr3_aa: ASSNGQLNTEAF
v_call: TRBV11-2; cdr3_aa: ASSSRPGTAGNTIY
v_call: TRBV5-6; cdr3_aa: ASSLSGAALGLF
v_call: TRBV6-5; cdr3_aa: ASSSFLTFEQY
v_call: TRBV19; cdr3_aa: ATTSFTSGANVLT
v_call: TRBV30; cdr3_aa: AWRVEGRAGEQY
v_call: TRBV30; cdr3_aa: AWSADTQY
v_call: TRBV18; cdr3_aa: ASSPQGVMSTDTQY
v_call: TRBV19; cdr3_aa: ASSHTGSKYNSPLH
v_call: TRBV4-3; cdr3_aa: ASSQDRGTSALSTDTQY
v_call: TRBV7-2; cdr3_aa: ASSPARTGNSPLH
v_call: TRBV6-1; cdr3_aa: ASSGRGADQPQH
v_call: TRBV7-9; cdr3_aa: ASSPGQLYGYT
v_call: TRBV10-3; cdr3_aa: AISESGQYEQY
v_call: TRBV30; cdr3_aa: ASGGRTNEKLF
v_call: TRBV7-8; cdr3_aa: ASSTTGGEGNTIY
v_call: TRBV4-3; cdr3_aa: ASSRDRQETQY
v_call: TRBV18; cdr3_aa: ASSEQDGVQPQH
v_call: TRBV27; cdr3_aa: ASSPLTGELF
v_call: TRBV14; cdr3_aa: ASSQEPGQLFSYT
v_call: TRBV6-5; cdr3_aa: ASSWTEGRSHSPLH
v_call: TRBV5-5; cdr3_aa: ASSPWDSRRDEQY
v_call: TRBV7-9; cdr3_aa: ASSFTTGSYEQY
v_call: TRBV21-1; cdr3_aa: ASSKEPGSSYEQY
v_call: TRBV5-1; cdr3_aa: ASRDEGTGTGELF
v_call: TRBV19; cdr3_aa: ASSTLQTMNTEAF
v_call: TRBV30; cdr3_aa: AWKPRAGGRDTQY
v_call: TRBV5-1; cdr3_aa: ASRGTSGVTGELF
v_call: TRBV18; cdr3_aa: ASSPREFDYGYT
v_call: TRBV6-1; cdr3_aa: AGNSGGAPGELF
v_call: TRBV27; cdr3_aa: ASTTTLFSSTHEQF